The entry below gives a single T cell receptor (beta chain) sequence along with its context. The clone's antigen remains unknown. Per-base qualities were not stored, and no clone one base away is much larger. To prepare the library, the immunoSEQ multiplex PCR assay was applied. TCRdb limited this immuneACCESS table to in-frame rearrangements with V and J called. A share of clones is missing; checked studies link under half to unresolved V genes, and the rest is unexplained. The sample table holds under 85,000 clones, of which roughly 92% were seen once. 6.2% of the sample goes to the ten largest clones. This sample is part of a study of control samples from healthy donors and cancer patients (dated by TCRdb to about 2020). Taken from the germline V gene (reference sequence), the CDR1 and CDR2 loops are LNHDA and SQIVND. Germline trimming: 6 bases from V, 3 bases from J; junction bases outside gene matches: 10. From its cysteine to its phenylalanine, the CDR3 spans 15 amino acids. Only CDR3 DNA remains: 45 bases, in frame from the first base.

Sequenced sample: blood. This receptor was taken from a woman between 35 and 50 years old in good health. The rearranged segments are TRBV19 and TRBJ2-5, and 7 bases in between align with TRBD1. The DNA is TGTGCCAGTAGCCGCCCCAGGGGGATGGAAGAGACCCAGTACTTC. Its protein is CASSRPRGMEETQYF.